Following are 22 T cell receptor beta chains from one sample sequenced in a study of T cell responses to AZD1222 COVID-19 vaccine. Repertoires were generated with immunoSEQ multiplex PCR, while TCRdb's copy carries only in-frame clones and drops some. The top ten hold approximately 45% of the sample, which has 100,000 or so clones, roughly nine tenths seen once. The input for sequencing was peripheral blood, taken 28 days after the second AZD1222 dose. These receptors all come from an adult who received the AZD1222 COVID-19 vaccine.

The genes are TRBV7-9 and TRBJ2-1; tentatively, D is TRBD1 or TRBD2 (6 bases each). The CDR3 is 16 amino acids. The V gene lost 1 base and the J gene lost 2 bases, with 12 bases spanning the gap. The germline gives CDR1 SEHNR, CDR2 FQNEAQ (reference sequence). The CDR3 DNA sequence: TGTGCCAGCAGCTTAGGTTCGGGGGCGGCCTACAATGAGCAGTTCTTC. Its translation: CASSLGSGAAYNEQFF.

This clone has only a few counts. The chain has TRBV5-6 and TRBJ1-2; D gene ambiguous. Trimming shortened V by 2 bases and J by 6 bases, and 8 bases separated the two germline ends. CDR3 size: 12 residues. The germline CDR1 and CDR2 sequences are SGHDT and YYEEEE. The CDR3 coding sequence is TGTGCCAGCAGCTTTATGCGGGATGGCTACACCTTC. Translated, it gives CASSFMRDGYTF.

The rearrangement uses TRBV4-1 and TRBJ2-7, with TRBD2 as a possible D gene (7 bases). This CDR3 region has 15 residues. Between the trimmed V and J ends, which lost 1 base and 4 bases, there was a span of 14 bases. Germline lookup yields CDR1 MGHRA and CDR2 YSYEKL. The chain's CDR3 is CASSQVAGAMYEQYF. The CDR3 DNA sequence: TGCGCCAGCAGCCAAGTGGCGGGGGCTATGTACGAGCAGTACTTC.

The CDR3 sequence: CASSLVLADYNEQFF. CDR3 DNA sequence: TGCGCCAGCAGCTTGGTTTTAGCGGATTACAATGAGCAGTTCTTC. J is TRBJ2-1 and V is TRBV5-1; weak D call: TRBD2 (6 bases). This CDR3 comprises 15 residues. V was shortened by 0 bases and J by 4 bases, with 11 bases between the two germline ends. The germline gives CDR1 SGHRS, CDR2 YFSETQ.

The V call is TRBV19, the J call TRBJ2-1; possible D gene TRBD2, 5 bases. Trimming took off 5 bases at V and 4 bases at J, with 18 bases between the two ends. The CDR3 spans 16 residues. The V gene's germline CDR1 is LNHDA and CDR2 SQIVND (reference sequence). The CDR3: CASSPQRVGLYNEQFF. DNA for the CDR3: TGTGCCAGTAGTCCCCAGAGGGTGGGATTATACAATGAGCAGTTCTTC.

Concerning this clone: In the same sample, other DNA sequences code for this CDR3. V usage is TRBV7-3 and J usage is TRBJ2-1, with TRBD2 matching over 11 bases. The J segment lost 4 bases and the V segment lost 2 bases, leaving 4 bases of the junction unmatched. This CDR3 region has 16 residues. Per the germline V gene, CDR1 is SGHTA and CDR2 is FQGTGA. The CDR3, as DNA: TGTGCCAGCAGCTTACAGGGGACTAGCGGTTACAATGAGCAGTTCTTC. As protein: CASSLQGTSGYNEQFF.

This chain joins TRBV18 and TRBJ2-7; 7 nucleotides line up with TRBD1. Germline V gene lookup returns CDR1 KGHSH and CDR2 LQKENI. V dropped 5 bases and J dropped 2; count of bases not matched to a gene: 9. This CDR3 spans 15 amino acids. As DNA, the CDR3 is TGTGCCAGCTCAAGGGTTGGACAGGTAGCCTACGAGCAGTACTTC. This gives the protein CASSRVGQVAYEQYF.

The J gene is TRBJ1-6, the V gene TRBV30, with D uncertain. CDR1 and CDR2 from the germline V gene are GTSNPN and SVGIG (reference sequence). Trimming stripped 2 bases from V and 17 bases from J, with 19 bases between. The CDR3 has 13 residues. DNA of the CDR3: TGTGCCTGGAGTTCGGCCCCGGGAACCCGCTTCCACTTT. Translating it yields CAWSSAPGTRFHF.

V gene TRBV18 combines with J gene TRBJ2-1, with 8 bases aligning to TRBD1. The germline V gene has CDR1 KGHSH and CDR2 LQKENI. The junction had 4 bases not matched to a gene; V was cut back by 3 bases and J by 6 bases. CDR3 length: 14 residues. CDR3 nucleotide sequence: TGTGCCAGCTCACCTCTCACAGGGGGCAATGAGCAGTTCTTC. Amino acids: CASSPLTGGNEQFF.

The chain links TRBV7-2 to TRBJ1-2; D ambiguous. Trimming left V 4 bases short and J 1 base short, with 10 bases between. The germline CDR1 and CDR2 sequences are SGHTA and FQGNSA. The CDR3 covers 14 residues. The CDR3 reads CASSSTQLNYGYTF. The CDR3 coding sequence is TGTGCCAGCAGCTCTACACAGCTTAACTATGGCTACACCTTC.

The chain employs TRBV7-9 and TRBJ1-4; D is ambiguous. Trimming took 5 bases from V and 4 from J, leaving 14 bases between them. The germline V gene has CDR1 SEHNR and CDR2 FQNEAQ (reference sequence). The CDR3 length is 15 residues. CDR3: CASSPGSGGNEKLFF. CDR3 DNA: TGTGCCAGCAGCCCTGGGTCAGGAGGTAATGAAAAACTGTTTTTT.

About this clone: The sample carries other DNA sequences with the same CDR3. The V and J genes are TRBV11-2 and TRBJ2-7; 7 nucleotides line up with TRBD1. The length of the CDR3 is 14 residues. Per the germline V gene, CDR1 is SGHAT and CDR2 is FQNNGV. With V trimmed by 4 bases and J by 0 bases, 3 bases remained unmatched. Here the CDR3 DNA reads TGTGCCAGCAGCTGGGGACAGAGCTCCTACGAGCAGTACTTC. The encoded protein is CASSWGQSSYEQYF. Filled out from reference TRBV11-2 and TRBJ2-7, the complete variable domain reads EAGVAQSPRYKIIEKRQSVAFWCNPISGHATLYWYQQILGQGPKLLIQFQNNGVVDDSQLPKDRFSAERLKGVDSTLKIQPAKLEDSAVYLCASSWGQSSYEQYFGPGTRLTVT.

The chain uses TRBV5-6 and TRBJ2-7, with TRBD1 matching 9 bases. With 4 bases clipped from V and 2 bases from J, the junction kept 4 bases outside the gene matches. CDR1 and CDR2 from the germline V gene are SGHDT and YYEEEE. This CDR3 spans 14 amino acids. The CDR3 DNA reads as TGTGCCAGCAGCCACGGGACAGGGACCTACGAGCAGTACTTC. It is translated as CASSHGTGTYEQYF.

This clone appeared once. The chain recombines TRBV2 with TRBJ1-6, with TRBD1 matching over 8 bases. The CDR3 spans 14 residues. The V and J ends lost 11 bases and 8 bases, in that order; junction bases with no gene match: 11. Germline V gene sequence: CDR1 SNHLY, CDR2 FYNNEI. CDR3 amino acids: CASTPGGSYSPLHF. Here the CDR3 DNA reads TGTGCCTCAACCCCAGGGGGCAGTTATTCACCCCTCCACTTT.

The V and J genes are TRBV18 and TRBJ2-5; D is perhaps TRBD2 (6 bases). The length of the CDR3 is 14 residues. CDR1 is KGHSH, CDR2 LQKENI, per germline. Trimming pared 2 bases from V and 2 bases from J, leaving 9 bases between. CDR3 coding DNA: TGTGCCAGCTCACCAAGCGGGCCTCAAGAGACCCAGTACTTC. This gives the protein CASSPSGPQETQYF. Supplemented by reference TRBV18 and TRBJ2-5, the full variable domain reads NAGVMQNPRHLVRRRGQEARLRCSPMKGHSHVYWYRQLPEEGLKFMVYLQKENIIDESGMPKERFSAEFPKEGPSILRIQQVVRGDSAAYFCASSPSGPQETQYFGPGTRLLVL.

The chain links TRBV12-3 or TRBV12-4 to TRBJ2-3; no clear D gene. The ends were cut back, 6 bases at V and 2 bases at J, with 3 bases in the middle. There are 11 residues in the CDR3. As DNA, the CDR3 is TGTGCCAGCAGCATCACAGATACGCAGTATTTT. This codes for CASSITDTQYF.

The rearrangement joins TRBV29-1 to TRBJ2-7; TRBD1 agrees at 10 bases. The V gene end was trimmed by 7 bases and the J gene end by 2 bases; junction bases not matched to a gene: 8. In germline, CDR1 is SQVTM, CDR2 ANQGSEA. CDR3 size: 14 residues. This CDR3 reads CSASGTGDPYEQYF. The CDR3 DNA sequence: TGCAGCGCCTCCGGGACAGGGGACCCCTACGAGCAGTACTTC.

V is TRBV2 and J is TRBJ1-4; D not certain. Germline V lookup: CDR1 SNHLY, CDR2 FYNNEI. V gave up 3 bases and J gave up 0 bases, with 5 bases separating them. CDR3 length: 14 residues. The CDR3 DNA follows: TGTGCCAGCAGTGAGGCGACAACTAATGAAAAACTGTTTTTT. Translating gives CASSEATTNEKLFF.

The chain joins TRBV30 to TRBJ2-2; TRBD2 matches 16 bases. V was clipped by 2 bases and J by 7 bases; unmatched bases: 7. Germline assignment: CDR1 GTSNPN and CDR2 SVGIG (reference sequence). The CDR3 runs to 17 residues. For the CDR3, the DNA is TGTGCCTGGAGTACCGGGACTAGCGGGAGGGCTAACGGGGAGCTGTTTTTT. This translates into CAWSTGTSGRANGELFF. The full variable domain, with the rest looked up from reference TRBV30 and TRBJ2-2, is SQTIHQWPATLVQPVGSPLSLECTVEGTSNPNLYWYRQAAGRGLQLLFYSVGIGQISSEVPQNLSASRPQDRQFILSSKKLLLSDSGFYLCAWSTGTSGRANGELFFGEGSRLTVL.

This rearrangement joins TRBV7-2 to TRBJ2-7; TRBD1 agrees at 9 bases. The CDR3 has 16 residues. V was pared by 7 bases and J by 4 bases, with 14 bases of the junction left unmatched. CDR1 SGHTA and CDR2 FQGNSA come from the germline V gene. The CDR3 region is CASNNPGGQGLYEQYF. The CDR3 coding sequence is TGTGCCAGCAACAACCCCGGGGGACAGGGTTTGTACGAGCAGTACTTC.

The V gene is TRBV5-1, the J gene TRBJ2-7, with TRBD1 matching 7 bases. The CDR3 sequence is 15 residues long. The germline V gene has CDR1 SGHRS and CDR2 YFSETQ. V trimming: 4 bases; J trimming: 0 bases; junction bases outside the gene matches: 7. CDR3 in DNA: TGCGCCAGCAGCCCGGGGACAGCCACCTCCTACGAGCAGTACTTC. Amino acids: CASSPGTATSYEQYF. Full variable domain (remainder filled in from reference TRBV5-1 and TRBJ2-7): KAGVTQTPRYLIKTRGQQVTLSCSPISGHRSVSWYQQTPGQGLQFLFEYFSETQRNKGNFPGRFSGRQFSNSRSEMNVSTLELGDSALYLCASSPGTATSYEQYFGPGTRLTVT.

The chain couples TRBV19 to TRBJ1-2, with 7 nucleotides matching TRBD1. Trimming took 3 bases from V and 6 from J; bases not matched to a gene: 4. The CDR3 loop spans 13 amino acids. CDR1 and CDR2 from the germline V gene are LNHDA and SQIVND (reference sequence). The CDR3 sequence is CASSIRGGDGYTF. The DNA for the CDR3 is TGTGCCAGTAGTATCAGAGGGGGCGATGGCTACACCTTC.